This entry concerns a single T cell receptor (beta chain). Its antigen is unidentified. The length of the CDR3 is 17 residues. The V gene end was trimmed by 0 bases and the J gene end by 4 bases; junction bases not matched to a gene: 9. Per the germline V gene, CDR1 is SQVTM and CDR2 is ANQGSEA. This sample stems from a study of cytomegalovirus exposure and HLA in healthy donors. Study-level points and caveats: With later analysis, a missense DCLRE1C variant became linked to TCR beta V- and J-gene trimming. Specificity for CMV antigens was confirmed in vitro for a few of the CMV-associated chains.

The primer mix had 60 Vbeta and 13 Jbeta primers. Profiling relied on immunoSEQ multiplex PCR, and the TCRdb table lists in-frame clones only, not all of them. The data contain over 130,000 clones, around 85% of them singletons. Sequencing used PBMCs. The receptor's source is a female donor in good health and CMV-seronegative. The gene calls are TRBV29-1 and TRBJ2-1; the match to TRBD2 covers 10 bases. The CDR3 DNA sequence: TGCAGCGTTGAAGATCTAAAAGGACTAGCGGATTACAATGAGCAGTTCTTC. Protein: CSVEDLKGLADYNEQFF.